Listed below are T cell receptor beta chains from one sample, sequenced in a study of regulatory T cells in long-lasting Graves disease. One entry per CDR3 protein results from TCRdb running MiXCR on the multiplex PCR reads. Among approximately 470,000 distinct CDR3 sequences listed, 20% were seen once. This specimen consisted of peripheral blood mononuclear cells (PBMCs), obtained when the disease was refractory, from a patient treated with antithyroid drugs. These receptors were obtained from a female donor with Graves disease. Each CDR3 is given with its conserved first and last residue. Each record gives: J gene, D gene, V gene, clone size, CDR3 DNA, CDR3 protein. D genes are given only for firm matches. Size values are once, few and many counts, or a class for expanded clones, and some rows have none.

TRBJ2-7 | NA | TRBV25-1 | many | TGTGCCAGCAGCGAAGGTCCCGACAAAACCTCCTACGAGCAGTACTTC | CASSEGPDKTSYEQYF
TRBJ2-2 | TRBD2 | TRBV9 | NA | TGTGCCAGCAGCCGTAGGGGACTAGCGGGAGTCACCGGGGAGCTGTTTTTT | CASSRRGLAGVTGELFF
TRBJ1-5 | NA | TRBV20-1 | few | TGCAGTGCTACCCAGGGTACGGGAAGCAATCAGCCCCAGCATTTT | CSATQGTGSNQPQHF
TRBJ2-7 | TRBD2 | TRBV28 | many | TGTGCCAGCAGTTTATCTTTAGCGGGAGTGACCTACGAGCAGTACTTC | CASSLSLAGVTYEQYF
TRBJ2-7 | NA | TRBV7-2 | many | TGTGCCAGCAGCCCCGGGGGCTGGACGGGAGTGTACGAGCAGTACTTC | CASSPGGWTGVYEQYF
TRBJ2-7 | TRBD2 | TRBV29-1 | many | TGCAGCGTTGAAGATCTTGGTACTAGCGGCGACTACGAGCAGTACTTC | CSVEDLGTSGDYEQYF
TRBJ2-2 | TRBD2 | TRBV29-1 | many | TGCAGCGTTGTCGGGAGGGCCAACGGGGAGCTGTTTTTT | CSVVGRANGELFF
TRBJ1-5 | TRBD1 | TRBV25-1 | NA | TGTGCCAGCAGCGGGGGGGACAGTATCAATCAGCCCCAGCATTTT | CASSGGDSINQPQHF
TRBJ1-2 | TRBD1 | TRBV27 | few | TGTGCCAGCAGTTCACGGACAGGGGAGGACTTTGACTATGGCTACACCTTC | CASSSRTGEDFDYGYTF
TRBJ2-2 | NA | TRBV27 | few | TGTGCCAGCAGTTTAAAGGGGAGGGGGCTGGTCACCGGGGAGCTGTTTTTT | CASSLKGRGLVTGELFF
TRBJ1-1 | TRBD1 | TRBV15 | once | TGTGCCACCAGCTCAAGGGTCGGGACAGGGGGCACCGAAGCTTTCTTT | CATSSRVGTGGTEAFF
TRBJ2-2 | NA | TRBV28 | many | TGTGCCAGCACCAGGGAAAACACCGGGGAGCTGTTTTTT | CASTRENTGELFF
TRBJ1-4 | NA | TRBV4-1 | few | TGCGCCAGCAGCCAAGATCTAACGAGGCTGTTTTTT | CASSQDLTRLFF
TRBJ2-7 | TRBD2 | TRBV14 | few | TGTGCCAGCAGCCGCCCGGGACTAGCGGGATCCTACGAGCAGTACTTC | CASSRPGLAGSYEQYF
TRBJ2-1 | NA | TRBV7-9 | NA | TGTGCCAGCAGCTCGCCAGAGACCCTAGGCTACAATGAGCAGTTCTTC | CASSSPETLGYNEQFF
TRBJ1-1 | NA | TRBV7-2 | many | TGTGCCAGCAGTTTCGGTGTCACTGAAGCTTTCTTT | CASSFGVTEAFF
TRBJ2-4 | TRBD1 | TRBV28 | many | TGTGCCAGCAGTTTGACACAGGGGAACGGCAAAAACATTCAGTACTTC | CASSLTQGNGKNIQYF
TRBJ2-7 | TRBD2 | TRBV20-1 | NA | TGCAGTGCTAGAGATCTAGCGGGCCCCTACGAGCAGTACTTC | CSARDLAGPYEQYF
TRBJ2-7 | NA | TRBV7-2 | few | TGTGCCAGCAGCTTAGTGGCGGCTAGCAGTGTCTACGAGCAGTACTTC | CASSLVAASSVYEQYF
TRBJ2-5 | NA | TRBV28 | NA | TGTGCCAGCAGTTGGGACTCCACGGGCCAGTACTTC | CASSWDSTGQYF
TRBJ1-3 | NA | TRBV11-2 | few | TGTGCCAGCAGCCCTCCCCTCCAGCGTGGTAACACCATATATTTT | CASSPPLQRGNTIYF
TRBJ1-1 | NA | TRBV28 | many | TGTGCCAGCAGTTTGGATAGGCCCGACACTGAAGCTTTCTTT | CASSLDRPDTEAFF
TRBJ1-1 | TRBD1 | TRBV15 | many | TGTGCCACCAGCTCCCGGACAGGGGGGAACACTGAAGCTTTCTTT | CATSSRTGGNTEAFF
TRBJ2-2 | TRBD2 | TRBV20-1 | many | TGCAGTGCCGGTCTAGCGGGAGGATCCGGGGAGCTGTTTTTT | CSAGLAGGSGELFF
TRBJ2-3 | NA | TRBV12-3/TRBV12-4 | many | TGTGCCAGCAGGATAAGCACGAGGACAGATACGCAGTATTTT | CASRISTRTDTQYF
TRBJ1-1 | NA | TRBV19 | few | TGTGCCAGTAGTCAATGGGCGGGGGTCCCAGGGGACACTGAAGCTTTCTTT | CASSQWAGVPGDTEAFF
TRBJ1-1 | NA | TRBV10-3 | NA | TGTGCCATCAGTGAGTCGAGGGGGGGGGGCACTGAAGCTTTCTTT | CAISESRGGGTEAFF
TRBJ1-1 | NA | TRBV12-3/TRBV12-4 | few | TGTGCCAGCAGGAAAACAAGTCACACTGAAGCTTTCTTT | CASRKTSHTEAFF
TRBJ2-5 | NA | TRBV12-3/TRBV12-4 | many | TGTGCCAGCAGGCCCGGCAGGGGACTGCGGACCCAGTACTTC | CASRPGRGLRTQYF
TRBJ1-2 | TRBD1 | TRBV24-1 | many | TGTGCCACCAGTGACCCGGGACAGCCCAAGGGCTACACCTTC | CATSDPGQPKGYTF
TRBJ2-7 | NA | TRBV5-1 | many | TGCGCCAGCAGCTTGGTTGGTGGGGGCGGCTACGAGCAGTACTTC | CASSLVGGGGYEQYF
TRBJ2-5 | NA | TRBV7-2 | NA | TGTGCCAGCAGCACCCCCCGGGGCGGAGTAAAGACCCAGTACTTC | CASSTPRGGVKTQYF
TRBJ2-5 | NA | TRBV7-9 | NA | TGTGCCAGCAGCTTCGGGCATAGGGAGACCCAGTACTTC | CASSFGHRETQYF
TRBJ2-7 | NA | TRBV28 | NA | TGTGCCAGCAGTTTGAGCAATCCTCGCCGCGAGCAGTACTTC | CASSLSNPRREQYF
TRBJ2-1 | NA | TRBV14 | NA | TGTGCCAGCAGCCGCCGGGACCTACGAAACAATGAGCAGTTCTTC | CASSRRDLRNNEQFF
TRBJ2-5 | NA | TRBV28 | many | TGTGCCAGCAGTTTGGTTCAACTAGTGGGGGAGACCCAGTACTTC | CASSLVQLVGETQYF
TRBJ2-3 | NA | TRBV6-1 | once | TGTGCCAGCAGTGAGGGACTCCCCACAGATACGCAGTATTTT | CASSEGLPTDTQYF
TRBJ2-7 | TRBD2 | TRBV6-1 | NA | TGTGCCAGCAGGTCCGGGACTAGCGGGACCTACGAGCAGTACTTC | CASRSGTSGTYEQYF
TRBJ2-3 | TRBD2 | TRBV12-3/TRBV12-4 | NA | TGTGCCAGCAGTTTAAGGGTTTCGTCTAGCGGGAGATCAGATACGCAGTATTTT | CASSLRVSSSGRSDTQYF
TRBJ2-5 | TRBD1 | TRBV7-2 | many | TGTGCCAGCAGTCCCGGGTGGACAGGGGGCTCCCCTCTCCAAGAGACCCAGTACTTC | CASSPGWTGGSPLQETQYF
TRBJ1-4 | NA | TRBV5-1 | few | TGCGCCAGCAGCTTGGTGGCAGGGCCAAATGAAAAACTGTTTTTT | CASSLVAGPNEKLFF
TRBJ1-1 | NA | TRBV6-5 | many | TGTGCCAGCAGTTCTTTCCCGAGGCAGGGTTTCACTGAAGCTTTCTTT | CASSSFPRQGFTEAFF
TRBJ2-3 | NA | TRBV7-8 | few | TGTGCCAGCAGCTCGGTGGGAGATACGCAGTATTTT | CASSSVGDTQYF
TRBJ2-7 | TRBD2 | TRBV27 | few | TGTGCCAGCATCGCAGCGGGAGGAGGGGGCGAGCAGTACTTC | CASIAAGGGGEQYF
TRBJ1-6 | NA | TRBV30 | few | TGTGCCTGGAGTGTAACCGGGGTCTATAATTCACCCCTCCACTTT | CAWSVTGVYNSPLHF
TRBJ2-7 | NA | TRBV7-9 | NA | TGTGCCAGCAGCGCGGACAAGGGGTCCGAGCAGTACTTC | CASSADKGSEQYF
TRBJ2-7 | NA | TRBV11-2 | many | TGTGCCAGCAGCCGTGTCTGGACCTACGAGCAGTACTTC | CASSRVWTYEQYF
TRBJ1-2 | NA | TRBV27 | many | TGTGCCAGCAGTTTATTCAGCGCCAGTGGTGGCTACACCTTC | CASSLFSASGGYTF
TRBJ2-5 | TRBD1 | TRBV20-1 | many | TGCAGTGCTGTACCGGGACAGGGAGTACAAGAGACCCAGTACTTC | CSAVPGQGVQETQYF
TRBJ1-4 | NA | TRBV3-1 | few | TGTGCCAGCAGCCAAGATTCTCACTTAGCTTCCGAAAAACTGTTTTTT | CASSQDSHLASEKLFF
TRBJ1-2 | NA | TRBV28 | many | TGTGCCAGCAGTTTAGGGGGGGGCGCCGGCTATGGCTACACCTTC | CASSLGGGAGYGYTF
TRBJ1-1 | NA | TRBV28 | NA | TGTGCCAGCAGCAAACGGACAAGTATGAACACTGTAGCTTTCTTT | CASSKRTSMNTVAFF
TRBJ2-7 | NA | TRBV2 | many | TGTGCCAGCAGTGAAATATGGGGCAGCTCCTACGAGCAGTACTTC | CASSEIWGSSYEQYF
TRBJ1-5 | NA | TRBV29-1 | few | TGCAGGCGGGAGGGCAGTACTTCCCTCTATAGCAATCAGCCCCAGCATTTT | CRREGSTSLYSNQPQHF
TRBJ2-7 | TRBD2 | TRBV6-6 | many | TGTGCCAGCAGTTACTCGACTACCGGGACTAGCTCCTACGAGCAGTACTTC | CASSYSTTGTSSYEQYF
TRBJ1-5 | TRBD1 | TRBV28 | few | TGTGCCAGCAGCTTATACCGACAGGGACTTCAGCCCCAGCATTTT | CASSLYRQGLQPQHF
TRBJ1-5 | NA | TRBV20-1 | few | TGCAGTGCTAGAGATCCGACAGCTAATCAGCCCCAGCATTTT | CSARDPTANQPQHF
TRBJ2-5 | NA | TRBV12-3/TRBV12-4 | many | TGTGCCAGCCAGGACTCGGGGGAAGAGACCCAGTACTTC | CASQDSGEETQYF
TRBJ1-2 | TRBD1 | TRBV12-3/TRBV12-4 | many | TGTGCCAGCAGTTTACAGGGGGCGAGGTATGGCTACACCTTC | CASSLQGARYGYTF